What follows are 18 T cell receptor beta chains derived from one specimen sequenced in a study of CD8+CD57+ T cells in acquired aplastic anemia. All patients picked for sequencing had shown, by flow cytometry, an expansion of CD8+CD57+ cells. TCR beta VDJ combinations and CDR3 sequences were profiled from genomic DNA. TCRdb re-derived calls from the reads in MiXCR, one entry per CDR3 protein. The data hold approximately 220,000 distinct CDR3 sequences, with around half observed a single time. Sequenced sample: sorted CD4+, CD8+, or CD8+CD57+ T cells (not recorded which) from PBMCs. The receptor set was obtained from a human donor with aplastic anemia.

This clonotype was recorded at least ten times. The chain links TRBV6-4 to TRBJ2-1; TRBD2 matches at 8 bases. This CDR3 spans 16 amino acids. V trimming: 3 bases; J trimming: 6 bases; junction bases outside the gene matches: 10. Germline V CDR1 and CDR2: MRHNA, SNTAGT. CDR3 loop: CASSDGSSGDTNEQFF. DNA of the CDR3: TGTGCCAGCAGTGATGGCAGTAGCGGGGATACCAATGAGCAGTTCTTC.

This clonotype came up many times. This rearrangement joins TRBV4-1 to TRBJ2-7; 8 bases line up with TRBD2. Trimming at V came to 1 base and at J to 2 bases, leaving 7 bases not matched to a gene. Germline V gene lookup returns CDR1 MGHRA and CDR2 YSYEKL. The CDR3 sequence is 16 residues long. The CDR3 DNA reads TGCGCCAGCAGCCAAGGGGGGGCGGGGGGTGCCTACGAGCAGTACTTC. Translating it yields CASSQGGAGGAYEQYF.

This clonotype was counted at least ten times. The V gene is TRBV5-1, the J gene TRBJ1-6; 7 bases agree with TRBD1. V lost 3 bases to trimming and J lost 6 bases; unmatched junction nucleotides: 6. Germline assignment: CDR1 SGHRS and CDR2 YFSETQ. This CDR3 has 15 amino acids. Written as DNA, the CDR3 is TGCGCCAGCAGCTCGTGGGACAGCTTTAATTCACCCCTCCACTTT. This codes for CASSSWDSFNSPLHF. The variable domain in full, completed from reference TRBV5-1 and TRBJ1-6, reads KAGVTQTPRYLIKTRGQQVTLSCSPISGHRSVSWYQQTPGQGLQFLFEYFSETQRNKGNFPGRFSGRQFSNSRSEMNVSTLELGDSALYLCASSSWDSFNSPLHFGNGTRLTVT.

This clonotype was counted a single time. The chain employs TRBV14 and TRBJ1-5, with no clear D. This CDR3 region has 15 residues. The germline CDR1 and CDR2 sequences are SGHDN and FVKESK. Trimming took 4 bases from V and 7 from J, leaving 17 bases between them. CDR3 amino acids: CASSLVPGYEQPQHF. CDR3 bases: TGTGCCAGCAGCCTAGTCCCAGGCTACGAGCAGCCCCAGCATTTT.

This clonotype has ten or more counts. The chain uses TRBV7-8 and TRBJ2-1; the match to TRBD2 covers 7 bases. Trimming removed 5 bases from V and 3 bases from J; junction bases left unmatched: 7. CDR1 is SGHVS and CDR2 is FQNEAQ in the germline V gene. The CDR3 is 15 residues long. CDR3 coding DNA: TGTGCCAGCAGCGATTCCGGGACTAACTACAATGAGCAGTTCTTC. Protein sequence: CASSDSGTNYNEQFF.

This clonotype was counted between two and nine times. This rearrangement joins TRBV24-1 to TRBJ2-1; D is undetermined. The V gene's germline CDR1 is KGHDR and CDR2 SFDVKD. V was cut by 2 bases and J by 7 bases, with 11 bases left in between. This CDR3 is built from 14 residues. CDR3 bases: TGTGCCACCAGTGATTCCCCCACAGTAAATGAGCAGTTCTTC. Translating it yields CATSDSPTVNEQFF.

This clonotype was observed at least ten times. V and J are TRBV29-1 and TRBJ2-7, with no clear D. Germline CDR1 SQVTM, CDR2 ANQGSEA. Trimming took 6 bases from V and 4 from J, leaving 4 bases between them. The CDR3 extends over 9 amino acids. CDR3 in DNA: TGCAGCGTCCCATACGAGCAGTACTTC. This codes for CSVPYEQYF.

On this clonotype: The junction and the germline gene differ at one end; a read error may be behind it. The rearrangement links TRBV7-2 to TRBJ1-1; 8 nucleotides align to TRBD1. The CDR3 covers 14 residues. The germline gives CDR1 SGHTA, CDR2 FQGNSA. The CDR3 spells CASRPGQVNTEAFF. Written as DNA, the CDR3 is TGCGCCAGCAGACCGGGACAGGTGAACACTGAAGCTTTCTTT.

The rearrangement joins TRBV28 to TRBJ2-1; D is undetermined. The length of the CDR3 is 12 residues. V lost 5 bases and J 5 bases, leaving 7 bases between the germline ends. Germline V gives CDR1 MDHEN, CDR2 SYDVKM. The CDR3 loop is CASSPHNNEQFF. CDR3 DNA sequence: TGTGCCAGCAGTCCACATAACAATGAGCAGTTCTTC.

This clonotype showed up many times. The chain links TRBV6-1 to TRBJ1-1; D not resolved. Trimming removed 2 bases from V and 9 bases from J, with 13 bases in between. This CDR3 is 13 amino acids long. Germline CDR1 MNHNS, CDR2 SASEGT. The CDR3 region has the DNA TGTGCCAGCAGTGAAAAAGACGCAAGGCAAGCTTTCTTT. Protein sequence: CASSEKDARQAFF.

A note on this clonotype: A much larger clone lies one base from this, so it may be a read error. The chain carries TRBV11-1 and TRBJ1-2; the match to TRBD1 covers 10 bases. The CDR3 sequence is 14 residues long. J lost 2 bases, V lost 5 bases, and 2 bases had no gene match. CDR1 is SGHAT, CDR2 FQDESV, per germline (reference sequence). This CDR3 is CASSATGGNYGYTF. CDR3 DNA sequence: TGTGCCAGCAGCGCGACAGGGGGCAACTATGGCTACACCTTC.

This clonotype was recorded many times. This CDR3 reads CASSIGQPGANVLTF. The CDR3 DNA reads TGTGCCAGTAGTATAGGCCAACCCGGGGCCAACGTCCTGACTTTC. The chain uses TRBV19 and TRBJ2-6; no firm D call. Trimming removed 1 base at V and 4 bases at J, with 8 bases between. This CDR3 contains 15 residues. Germline V gene sequence: CDR1 LNHDA, CDR2 SQIVND (reference sequence).

This clonotype was observed a handful of times. A much more abundant neighbour one base away suggests this may be a read error. As the CDR3 is not closed by the conserved phenylalanine or tryptophan, this likely results from a read error. The chain has TRBV6-2 or TRBV6-3 and TRBJ2-7, with D perhaps TRBD1 (6 bases). From germline, CDR1 is MNHEY and CDR2 SVGEGT. This CDR3 region has 14 residues. The V and J ends lost 5 bases and 3 bases respectively, with 14 bases between them. CDR3 in amino acids: CASSAWDKGYEQYL. In nucleotides, the CDR3 is TGTGCCAGCAGTGCTTGGGACAAGGGCTACGAGCAGTACCTC.

This clonotype was recorded at least ten times. The chain couples TRBV5-8 to TRBJ2-1; possibly TRBD2 for D (6 bases). CDR1 and CDR2 (germline): SGHTS, YDEGEE. The CDR3 totals 15 residues. The ends were cut back, 4 bases at V and 7 bases at J, with 18 bases in the middle. This chain's CDR3 is CASSPRTTHHNEQFF. CDR3 nucleotide sequence: TGTGCCAGCAGCCCAAGGACTACCCATCATAATGAGCAGTTCTTC.

The chain uses TRBV19 and TRBJ1-2, with 9 nucleotides matching TRBD1. Germline-derived CDR1 and CDR2 are LNHDA and SQIVND (reference sequence). This CDR3 has 14 residues. V gave up 9 bases and J gave up 7 bases; unmatched junction bases: 12. CDR3 amino acids: CASTLGQGVGGYTF. The CDR3 nucleotides are TGTGCCAGCACTCTGGGACAGGGAGTAGGTGGCTACACCTTC.

This clonotype was counted many times. The gene calls are TRBV20-1 and TRBJ2-3, with 10 bases aligning to TRBD2. CDR1 and CDR2 (germline): DFQATT, SNEGSKA (reference sequence). V was clipped by 1 base and J by 2 bases; unmatched bases: 6. The CDR3 runs 16 residues. The DNA of the CDR3 is TGCAGTGCTAGAGCTAGACTAGCGGGTAACACAGATACGCAGTATTTT. Encoded protein: CSARARLAGNTDTQYF.

The rearrangement uses TRBV7-9 and TRBJ2-1; 12 bases are a match to TRBD2. V lost 7 bases and J lost 4; bases outside the gene matches: 5. CDR3 length: 15 amino acids. Germline-derived CDR1 and CDR2 are SEHNR and FQNEAQ (reference sequence). CDR3 DNA sequence: TGTGCCAGCAAAGGACTAGCGGGGACTTACAATGAGCAGTTCTTC. Translated, it gives CASKGLAGTYNEQFF.

The rearrangement links TRBV4-3 to TRBJ1-4; the match to TRBD1 covers 11 bases. Trimming took 4 bases from V and 8 from J; bases not matched to a gene: 9. There are 16 residues in the CDR3. Germline V gene data show CDR1 as LGHNA and CDR2 as YSLEER. DNA for the CDR3: TGCGCCAGCAGCCCCGGGACAGGGGGTTCGCACGAAAAACTGTTTTTT. Translated, it gives CASSPGTGGSHEKLFF.